The 15 T cell receptor beta chains given below trace back to one sample, sequenced in a study of T cell repertoires in cytomegalovirus infection. These receptors are not linked to any known antigen. TCRdb reprocessed the reads with MiXCR, giving one entry per CDR3 protein. Among tens of thousands of distinct CDR3 sequences listed, 25% to 30% were seen once. The sequenced sample was CD8+ T cells from cultured PBMCs, obtained from culture after CMV antigen stimulation. These receptors all stem from a human donor in good health (CMV status not recorded). Some clones in this sample may be carry-over from other donors' samples.

This clonotype was detected only a few times. The chain recombines TRBV20-1 with TRBJ2-1, with 8 bases aligning to TRBD2. With V trimmed by 6 bases and J by 2 bases, 6 bases remained unmatched. From germline, CDR1 is DFQATT and CDR2 SNEGSKA (reference sequence). This CDR3 is 14 amino acids long. Here the CDR3 reads CSANGRAAYNEQFF. CDR3 DNA sequence: TGCAGTGCGAACGGGAGGGCCGCCTACAATGAGCAGTTCTTC.

This clonotype was picked up a small number of times. The rearrangement links TRBV20-1 to TRBJ2-6; D might be TRBD1 (8 bases). The CDR3 contains 18 residues. Germline assignment: CDR1 DFQATT and CDR2 SNEGSKA (reference sequence). Between the trimmed V and J ends, which lost 0 bases and 0 bases, there was a span of 15 bases. CDR3 amino acids: CSARDYRGEGSGANVLTF. The CDR3 nucleotides are TGCAGTGCTAGAGATTACAGGGGGGAGGGCTCTGGGGCCAACGTCCTGACTTTC.

The V call is TRBV2, the J call TRBJ1-1, with TRBD1 identical over 9 bases. V trimming: 3 bases; J trimming: 1 base; junction bases outside the gene matches: 12. Germline V gives CDR1 SNHLY, CDR2 FYNNEI. The CDR3 has 18 residues. The CDR3 coding sequence is TGTGCCAGCAGTGATCCTACAGGGGGCGCGGGGAAGAACACTGAAGCTTTCTTT. It yields the protein CASSDPTGGAGKNTEAFF.

The sample holds a few counts of this clonotype. The chain has TRBV12-5 and TRBJ2-5, with D uncertain. Germline CDR1 reads LGHNT; CDR2 reads FRNRAP. V was clipped by 6 bases and J by 4 bases, with 6 bases between them. The CDR3 totals 11 residues. The CDR3 nucleotides are TGTGCTAGTGGCGCTGGAGAGACCCAGTACTTC. Translation gives CASGAGETQYF. The full variable domain, in which reference TRBV12-5 and TRBJ2-5 provide the parts outside the CDR3, is DARVTQTPRHKVTEMGQEVTMRCQPILGHNTVFWYRQTMMQGLELLAYFRNRAPLDDSGMPKDRFSAEMPDATLATLKIQPSEPRDSAVYFCASGAGETQYFGPGTRLLVL.

The CDR3 DNA reads as TGTGCCAGCAGCTTATCGGGAGGGACTAGAGGCTACGAGCAGTACTTC. Protein sequence: CASSLSGGTRGYEQYF. The chain uses TRBV11-2 and TRBJ2-7, with TRBD2 identical over 8 bases. The CDR3 spans 16 residues. Germline V gene lookup returns CDR1 SGHAT and CDR2 FQNNGV. Trimming took 2 bases from V and 3 from J; bases not matched to a gene: 9.

This clonotype was seen a few times. The chain employs TRBV6-1 and TRBJ2-7; 8 nucleotides line up with TRBD1. The germline CDR1 and CDR2 sequences are MNHNS and SASEGT. Germline trimming cut 4 bases from V and 4 bases from J; bases unmatched to any gene: 12. This CDR3 has 16 amino acids. Here the CDR3 reads CASSARQGPHPYEQYF. CDR3 in DNA: TGTGCCAGCAGTGCCCGACAGGGGCCGCATCCTTACGAGCAGTACTTC.

This sequence joins TRBV7-9 and TRBJ1-5; D may be TRBD1 (5 bases). The CDR3 is 13 residues long. Germline V CDR1 and CDR2: SEHNR, FQNEAQ (reference sequence). The V end was cut by 4 bases, the J end by 10 bases, with 14 bases between. CDR3 sequence (DNA): TGTGCCAGCAGCTCCTCTGCAGGGTCACCCCAGCATTTT. Its protein is CASSSSAGSPQHF.

This clonotype was counted a few times. V gene TRBV2 combines with J gene TRBJ2-2; 10 nucleotides match TRBD1. Losses at the gene ends were 4 bases for V and 2 bases for J; bases not matched to a gene: 7. Germline V gene lookup returns CDR1 SNHLY and CDR2 FYNNEI. The CDR3 sequence is 17 residues long. This CDR3 reads CASSVFRDRGNTGELFF. CDR3 DNA sequence: TGTGCCAGCAGTGTTTTCCGGGACAGGGGAAACACCGGGGAGCTGTTTTTT. Full variable domain (rest looked up from reference TRBV2 and TRBJ2-2): EPEVTQTPSHQVTQMGQEVILRCVPISNHLYFYWYRQILGQKVEFLVSFYNNEISEKSEIFDDQFSVERPDGSNFTLKIRSTKLEDSAMYFCASSVFRDRGNTGELFFGEGSRLTVL.

This clonotype was detected a few times. The genes are TRBV2 and TRBJ2-7; 7 bases are shared with TRBD2. Trimming took 8 bases from V and 1 from J; bases not matched to a gene: 8. The CDR3 contains 14 residues. Germline V gene sequence: CDR1 SNHLY, CDR2 FYNNEI. The CDR3 loop reads CASLRPGGSYEQYF. The CDR3, as DNA: TGTGCCAGCCTCCGGCCCGGGGGGTCCTACGAGCAGTACTTC.

In this sample, this clonotype turned up many times. The chain uses TRBV4-3 and TRBJ2-7, with a weak D call TRBD2 (5 bases). The CDR3 covers 17 residues. The V end lost 0 bases, the J end lost 6 bases, and 21 bases lay between the germline ends. Germline V CDR1 and CDR2: LGHNA, YSLEER. CDR3 loop: CASSQDNGSGRIGEQYF. The CDR3 DNA reads TGCGCCAGCAGCCAAGACAACGGCAGCGGAAGAATAGGCGAGCAGTACTTC.

The V call is TRBV28, the J call TRBJ2-7; TRBD2 matches 14 bases. Germline CDR1 reads MDHEN; CDR2 reads SYDVKM. V was pared by 6 bases and J by 3 bases, with 7 bases of the junction left unmatched. The length of the CDR3 is 16 residues. CDR3 in DNA: TGTGCCAGCAGGCCCCCGGGACTAGCGGGGGTCTACGAGCAGTACTTC. Residues: CASRPPGLAGVYEQYF.

This chain joins TRBV12-3 or TRBV12-4 and TRBJ1-1, with TRBD1 identical over 9 bases. Trimming cost V 3 bases and J 4 bases; bases outside gene matches: 6. This CDR3 contains 15 residues. Here the CDR3 DNA reads TGTGCCAGCAGTTTCCGGACAGGGGTGGGCACTGAAGCTTTCTTT. Its translation: CASSFRTGVGTEAFF.

The chain has TRBV6-5 and TRBJ1-1, with 7 bases fitting TRBD1. This CDR3 has 13 residues. The germline V gene encodes CDR1 MNHEY and CDR2 SVGAGI. J was trimmed by 7 bases and V by 8 bases; bases with no gene match: 10. The CDR3 bases are TGTGCCAGCCTACAGGGGCGACAGGGTGAAGCTTTCTTT. Translated: CASLQGRQGEAFF.

The rearrangement links TRBV13 to TRBJ1-1; TRBD1 might be the D (5 bases). Trimming took 5 bases from V and 0 from J, leaving 19 bases between them. The germline CDR1 and CDR2 sequences are PRHDT and FYEKMQ (reference sequence). This CDR3 region has 17 residues. The CDR3, as DNA: TGTGCCAGCAGCCCCCCGAAGGCGGGGGATATGAACACTGAAGCTTTCTTT. Translating gives CASSPPKAGDMNTEAFF.

This clonotype was seen ten or more times. J is TRBJ1-5 and V is TRBV7-8; the match to TRBD1 covers 12 bases. J lost 6 bases, V lost 5 bases, and 5 bases had no gene match. The CDR3 is made up of 15 amino acids. Germline CDR1 reads SGHVS; CDR2 reads FQNEAQ. CDR3 region: CASSRGQGATQPQHF. The CDR3 DNA reads TGTGCCAGCAGCCGGGGACAGGGGGCCACTCAGCCCCAGCATTTT.